This record concerns one T cell receptor beta chain sequence. This CDR3 is built from 15 residues. Per germline, CDR1 SGDLS and CDR2 YYNGEE. Deletions cut 0 bases from V and 0 bases from J, with 9 bases between. These data come from a study of blood T cell repertoires in COVID-19. Study overall: PBMCs, B-cell-depleted T cells, or T cells provided the cDNA or gDNA that made up the material.

This table comes from immunoSEQ multiplex PCR, and its TCRdb copy is limited to in-frame clones, with some not included. The sample consists of about 64,000 clones, 80% to 90% of them appearing once. Followed over time, Seattle patients had been enrolled while infection was active. Sequencing was carried out using peripheral blood. V gene TRBV9 combines with J gene TRBJ1-2; D may be TRBD1 (6 bases). The TCR was taken from a woman in her fifties or sixties with COVID-19, enrolled during active disease. The CDR3 here is CASSVGTATNYGYTF. The CDR3 region has the DNA TGTGCCAGCAGCGTAGGGACAGCGACTAACTATGGCTACACCTTC.